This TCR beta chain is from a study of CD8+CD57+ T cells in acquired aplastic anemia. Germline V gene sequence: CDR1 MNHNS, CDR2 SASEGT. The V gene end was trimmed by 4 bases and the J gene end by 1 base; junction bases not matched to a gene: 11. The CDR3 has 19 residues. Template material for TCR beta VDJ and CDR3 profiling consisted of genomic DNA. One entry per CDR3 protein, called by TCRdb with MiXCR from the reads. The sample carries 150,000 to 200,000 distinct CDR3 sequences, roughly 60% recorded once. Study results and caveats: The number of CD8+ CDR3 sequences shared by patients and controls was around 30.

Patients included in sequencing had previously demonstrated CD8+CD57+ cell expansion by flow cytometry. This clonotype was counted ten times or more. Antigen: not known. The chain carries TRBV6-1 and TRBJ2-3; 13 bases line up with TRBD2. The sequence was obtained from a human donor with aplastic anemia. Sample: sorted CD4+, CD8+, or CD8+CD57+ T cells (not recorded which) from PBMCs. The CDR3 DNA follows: TGTGCCAGCAGTGTCAGGAGCACTAGCGGGGGGGCTGGCACAGATACGCAGTATTTT. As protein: CASSVRSTSGGAGTDTQYF.